The clone carrying this TCR beta chain has only a few counts. TCRdb itself ran the 5' RACE reads through MiXCR, one entry per CDR3 protein. This sample has 84,000 or so distinct CDR3 sequences, with over 9% found just once. The germline V gene has CDR1 SGHVS and CDR2 FNYEAQ. The V end lost 1 base, the J end lost 6 bases, and 13 bases lay between the germline ends. The CDR3 is made up of 15 amino acids. The sample originates from a study of neurological immune-mediated disorders. The unsorted libraries originated from 2 million PBMCs that had been stored at -80 C. The chain uses TRBV7-6 and TRBJ1-5; a weak D match, TRBD1 (6 bases). This clonotype was obtained from a man aged 35 to 55 in good health. The sequencing sample was made of PBMCs. The CDR3 reads CASSLGAGDSQPQHF. The CDR3 coding sequence is TGTGCCAGCAGCTTAGGGGCAGGGGATAGTCAGCCCCAGCATTTT.